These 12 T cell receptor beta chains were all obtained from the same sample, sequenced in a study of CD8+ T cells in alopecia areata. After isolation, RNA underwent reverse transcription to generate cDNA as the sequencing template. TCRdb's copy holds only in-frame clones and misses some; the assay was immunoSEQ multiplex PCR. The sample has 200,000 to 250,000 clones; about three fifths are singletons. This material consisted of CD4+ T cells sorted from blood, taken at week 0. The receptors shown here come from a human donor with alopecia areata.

In nucleotides, the CDR3 is TGTGCCAGCTCGGACTTGAGGGACTACGAGCAGTACTTC. This translates into CASSDLRDYEQYF. The V gene is TRBV18, the J gene TRBJ2-7; maybe TRBD2 (5 bases). The germline V and J ends were trimmed by 6 bases and 3 bases, with 12 bases remaining between them. Germline V gives CDR1 KGHSH, CDR2 LQKENI. This CDR3 comprises 13 residues.

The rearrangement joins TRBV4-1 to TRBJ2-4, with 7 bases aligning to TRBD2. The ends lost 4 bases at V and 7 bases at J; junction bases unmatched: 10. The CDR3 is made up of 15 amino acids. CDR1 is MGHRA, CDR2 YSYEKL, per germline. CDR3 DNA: TGCGCCAGCAGCCGCCTGGGGGGGTCAGGGAACATTCAGTACTTC. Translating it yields CASSRLGGSGNIQYF.

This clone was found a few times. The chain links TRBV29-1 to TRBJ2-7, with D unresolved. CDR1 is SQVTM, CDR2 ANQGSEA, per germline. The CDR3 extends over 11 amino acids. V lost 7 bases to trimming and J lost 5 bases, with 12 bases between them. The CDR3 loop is CSAERGHEQYF. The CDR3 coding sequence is TGCAGCGCCGAACGCGGACACGAGCAGTACTTC.

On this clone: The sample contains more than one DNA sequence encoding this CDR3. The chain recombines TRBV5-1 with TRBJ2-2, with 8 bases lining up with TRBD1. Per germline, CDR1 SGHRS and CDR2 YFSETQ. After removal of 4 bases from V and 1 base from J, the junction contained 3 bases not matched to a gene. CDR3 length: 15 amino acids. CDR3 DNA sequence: TGCGCCAGCAGCCTTGACAGGGGGAACACCGGGGAGCTGTTTTTT. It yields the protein CASSLDRGNTGELFF.

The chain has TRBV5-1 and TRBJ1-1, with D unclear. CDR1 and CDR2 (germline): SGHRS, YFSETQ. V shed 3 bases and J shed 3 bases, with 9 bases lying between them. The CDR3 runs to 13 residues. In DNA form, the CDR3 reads TGCGCCAGCAGCTCCGGGGAGTACACTGAAGCTTTCTTT. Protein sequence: CASSSGEYTEAFF.

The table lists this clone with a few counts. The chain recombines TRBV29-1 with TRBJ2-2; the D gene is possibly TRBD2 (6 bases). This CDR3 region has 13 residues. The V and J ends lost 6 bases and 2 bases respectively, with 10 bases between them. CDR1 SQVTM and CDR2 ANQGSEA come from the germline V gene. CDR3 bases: TGCAGCGTCGGGACTGACAACACCGGGGAGCTGTTTTTT. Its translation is CSVGTDNTGELFF.

CDR3 in DNA: TGTGCCAGTAGGTCCTCCGTATCGGGGCCGATTGGGGCCAACGTCCTGACTTTC. Protein sequence: CASRSSVSGPIGANVLTF. The rearrangement links TRBV19 to TRBJ2-6; D might be TRBD1 or TRBD2, each matching 5 bases. The germline V and J ends were trimmed by 6 bases and 3 bases, with 21 bases remaining between them. The CDR3 extends over 18 amino acids. Germline-derived CDR1 and CDR2 are LNHDA and SQIVND (reference sequence).

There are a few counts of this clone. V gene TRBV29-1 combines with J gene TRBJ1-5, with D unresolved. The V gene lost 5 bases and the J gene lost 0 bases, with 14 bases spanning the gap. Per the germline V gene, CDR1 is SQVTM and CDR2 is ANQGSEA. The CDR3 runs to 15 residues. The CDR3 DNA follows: TGCAGCGTTTCCACCCGGCCTGATAGCAATCAGCCCCAGCATTTT. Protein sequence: CSVSTRPDSNQPQHF.

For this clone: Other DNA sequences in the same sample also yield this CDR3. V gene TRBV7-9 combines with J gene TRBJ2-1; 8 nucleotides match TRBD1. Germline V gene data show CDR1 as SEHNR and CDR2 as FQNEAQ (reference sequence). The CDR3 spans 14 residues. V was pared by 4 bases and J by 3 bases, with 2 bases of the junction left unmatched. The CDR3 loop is CASSSGQGYNEQFF. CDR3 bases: TGTGCCAGCAGCTCCGGACAGGGCTACAATGAGCAGTTCTTC.

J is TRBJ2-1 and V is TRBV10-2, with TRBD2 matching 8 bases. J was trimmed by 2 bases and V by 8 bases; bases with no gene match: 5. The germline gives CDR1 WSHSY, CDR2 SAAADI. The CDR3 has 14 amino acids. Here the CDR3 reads CASSQRETYNEQFF. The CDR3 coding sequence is TGCGCCAGCTCACAGCGGGAGACCTACAATGAGCAGTTCTTC.

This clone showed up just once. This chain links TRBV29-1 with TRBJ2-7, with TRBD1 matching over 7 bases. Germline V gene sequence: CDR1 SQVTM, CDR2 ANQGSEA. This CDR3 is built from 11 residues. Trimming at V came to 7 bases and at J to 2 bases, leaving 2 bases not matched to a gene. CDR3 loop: CSAQGAYEQYF. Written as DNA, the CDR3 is TGCAGCGCCCAGGGGGCCTACGAGCAGTACTTC.

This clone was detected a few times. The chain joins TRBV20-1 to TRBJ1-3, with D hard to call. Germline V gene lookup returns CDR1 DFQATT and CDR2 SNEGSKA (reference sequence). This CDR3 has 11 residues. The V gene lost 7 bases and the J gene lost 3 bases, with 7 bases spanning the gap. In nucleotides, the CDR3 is TGCAGTGTAACCAATGGAAACACCATATATTTT. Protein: CSVTNGNTIYF.